This T cell receptor beta chain stems from a study of T-cell reconstitution after alpha-beta-depleted transplantation in children. General study points: Newly produced T cells mostly provided counts and TCRbeta diversity after one year, as hyperexpanded clones declined. Reportedly, roughly two months post-transplant, alpha-beta T cells arose from several hundred expanded graft clones. Day-60 TCRbeta diversity that was high in some patients was derived from surviving recipient T cells and thymic progenitors.

The germline CDR1 and CDR2 sequences are SNHLY and FYNNEI. With V trimmed by 3 bases and J by 6 bases, 0 bases remained unmatched. This CDR3 region has 12 residues. As regards this clonotype: What it binds is not known.

As it was prepared, the TCRbeta library received unique molecular identifiers. Each CDR3 protein gets one entry after TCRdb re-called the PCR reads with MiXCR. The sample shows around 270,000 distinct CDR3 sequences, around 7.1% of them seen only once. The TCR was taken from a female patient aged 2-9 years who had a stem cell transplant for Fanconi anemia, so the T cells may come from the graft donor. J is TRBJ2-7 and V is TRBV2, with TRBD2 matching 9 bases. This material consisted of peripheral blood, taken 360 days after TCRalphabeta/CD19-depleted stem cell transplant. The DNA of the CDR3 is TGTGCCAGCAGTGAGACTAGCGGCGAGCAGTACTTC. Protein: CASSETSGEQYF.